This T cell receptor (beta chain) derives from a study of cytomegalovirus exposure and HLA in healthy donors. About the research overall: In a later analysis, the roughly 120 validation repertoires were reported to have used the same platform as the 600 to 700 first-cohort repertoires.

Sequencing used immunoSEQ multiplex PCR; TCRdb keeps in-frame clones, though not all of them. The sample contains approximately 160,000 clones, around 85% of which appear only once. Worth noting for this clone: Its antigen is as yet unknown.

The CDR3 is 15 residues long. V was shortened by 1 base and J by 2 bases, with 12 bases between the two germline ends. The germline CDR1 and CDR2 sequences are SGHTA and FQGNSA. Study-wide results and limits: Many donors shared some public TCRs, even though most TCR sequences were rare. A few chains tied to CMV proved CMV antigen-specific in vitro. Associated with cytomegalovirus, according to the listing, were around 160 TCR beta chains.

This TCR was recovered from a woman under 40 in good health and CMV-seronegative. This rearrangement joins TRBV7-2 to TRBJ2-7, with a tentative D call TRBD2 (6 bases). The specimen was PBMCs. CDR3 amino acids: CASSLGAGSAYEQYF. CDR3 sequence (DNA): TGTGCCAGCAGCTTAGGGGCCGGGAGCGCCTACGAGCAGTACTTC. The full variable domain, completed using reference TRBV7-2 and TRBJ2-7, is GAGVSQSPSNKVTEKGKDVELRCDPISGHTALYWYRQSLGQGLEFLIYFQGNSAPDKSGLPSDRFSAERTGGSVSTLTIQRTQQEDSAVYLCASSLGAGSAYEQYFGPGTRLTVT.